The 24 T cell receptor beta chains reported below all come from one sample, sequenced in a study of identifying expanded T cells in peripheral blood. Profiled with immunoSEQ multiplex PCR; TCRdb holds only in-frame clones, not every one. Of tens of thousands of clones in the sample, approximately 80% were seen once. Sequenced material: blood. The source is a person between 18 and 75 years old in good health.

The rearrangement links TRBV2 to TRBJ2-5; D unresolved. CDR1 is SNHLY, CDR2 FYNNEI, per germline. CDR3 length equals 15 residues. Trimming left V 8 bases short and J 7 bases short, with 23 bases between. The CDR3 loop is CASPENEPSAGTQYF. CDR3 DNA sequence: TGTGCCAGCCCCGAAAACGAGCCCTCGGCAGGGACCCAGTACTTC. Based on the CDR3 plus reference TRBV2 and TRBJ2-5, the full variable domain is EPEVTQTPSHQVTQMGQEVILRCVPISNHLYFYWYRQILGQKVEFLVSFYNNEISEKSEIFDDQFSVERPDGSNFTLKIRSTKLEDSAMYFCASPENEPSAGTQYFGPGTRLLVL.

J is TRBJ2-7 and V is TRBV28; D ambiguous. Trimming pared 7 bases from V and 5 bases from J, leaving 9 bases between. The CDR3 is made up of 11 amino acids. Germline CDR1 and CDR2: MDHEN and SYDVKM. CDR3 residues: CASTATHEQYF. The CDR3 region has the DNA TGTGCCAGCACCGCTACCCACGAGCAGTACTTC.

The CDR3 sequence is CASSFSSGTSGQETQYF. The CDR3 coding sequence is TGTGCCAGCTCATTCTCGTCCGGGACTAGCGGGCAAGAGACCCAGTACTTC. The rearrangement links TRBV18 to TRBJ2-5; 12 bases are a match to TRBD2. The CDR3 extends over 17 amino acids. The germline CDR1 and CDR2 sequences are KGHSH and LQKENI. V lost 5 bases and J lost 2; bases outside the gene matches: 9.

The chain recombines TRBV11-2 with TRBJ2-1; TRBD2 aligns across 11 bases. The trim removed 4 bases at V and 6 bases at J, leaving 5 bases unmatched. Germline V lookup: CDR1 SGHAT, CDR2 FQNNGV. The CDR3 sequence is 15 residues long. The CDR3 DNA reads TGTGCCAGCAGCTCCTTAGCGGGGGGGCCCAATGAGCAGTTCTTC. Its protein is CASSSLAGGPNEQFF.

The V and J genes are TRBV7-2 and TRBJ1-2; D unresolved. The CDR3 covers 17 residues. Trimming took 0 bases from V and 4 from J, leaving 18 bases between them. Germline V lookup: CDR1 SGHTA, CDR2 FQGNSA. The DNA of the CDR3 is TGTGCCAGCAGCTTAGCGGCCCTGGAAGGAAGTCGCTATGGCTACACCTTC. Protein: CASSLAALEGSRYGYTF.

The genes are TRBV9 and TRBJ2-3, with D possibly being TRBD2 (6 bases). V shed 4 bases and J shed 2 bases, with 20 bases lying between them. This CDR3 comprises 17 residues. The germline V gene has CDR1 SGDLS and CDR2 YYNGEE. The CDR3 loop is CASSKRDSIRTTDTQYF. The DNA for the CDR3 is TGTGCCAGCAGCAAACGGGACTCGATCCGGACCACAGATACGCAGTATTTT.

This clone was counted once. The chain recombines TRBV7-2 with TRBJ1-2; TRBD1 is a possible D gene (6 bases). V lost 6 bases, J lost 7 bases, and 15 bases lay in between. Germline lookup yields CDR1 SGHTA and CDR2 FQGNSA. The CDR3 sequence is 13 residues long. CDR3 in DNA: TGTGCCAGCAGGGAAGGCAGGGGCACTGGCTACACCTTC. It specifies CASREGRGTGYTF.

The chain carries TRBV19 and TRBJ1-5; D gene uncertain. CDR1 is LNHDA and CDR2 is SQIVND in the germline V gene (reference sequence). The CDR3 sequence is 14 residues long. Trimming cost V 2 bases and J 0 bases, with 5 bases left between them. This CDR3 reads CASSIIGSNQPQHF. CDR3 sequence (DNA): TGTGCCAGTAGTATAATAGGTAGCAATCAGCCCCAGCATTTT.

V and J are TRBV30 and TRBJ1-3; D unclear. There are 12 residues in the CDR3. V lost 5 bases and J 4 bases, leaving 9 bases between the germline ends. The germline gives CDR1 GTSNPN, CDR2 SVGIG (reference sequence). Here the CDR3 DNA reads TGTGCCTGGGAAAGGGCGGGAAACACCATATATTTT. It yields the protein CAWERAGNTIYF. The full variable domain, in which reference TRBV30 and TRBJ1-3 provide the parts outside the CDR3, is SQTIHQWPATLVQPVGSPLSLECTVEGTSNPNLYWYRQAAGRGLQLLFYSVGIGQISSEVPQNLSASRPQDRQFILSSKKLLLSDSGFYLCAWERAGNTIYFGEGSWLTVV.

This clone was counted a few times. This rearrangement joins TRBV21-1 to TRBJ1-2. TRBV21-1 is recorded as a pseudogene. This CDR3 has 14 residues. The CDR3 protein is CASSTAGRQEGYTF. The DNA of the CDR3 is TGTGCCAGCAGCACCGCTGGACGCCAGGAGGGCTACACCTTC.

This rearrangement joins TRBV5-1 to TRBJ2-5, with D unclear. The germline V and J ends were trimmed by 0 bases and 6 bases, with 9 bases remaining between them. The CDR3 has 13 amino acids. The germline V gene encodes CDR1 SGHRS and CDR2 YFSETQ. The CDR3 region has the DNA TGCGCCAGCAGCTTGGGGGAACTAAAGACCCAGTACTTC. It encodes CASSLGELKTQYF.

V gene TRBV28 combines with J gene TRBJ2-5; 8 positions match TRBD2. CDR1 is MDHEN and CDR2 is SYDVKM in the germline V gene. V dropped 6 bases and J dropped 2; count of bases not matched to a gene: 14. The CDR3 spans 17 residues. CDR3 sequence reads: CASSYSPGSGIQETQYF. DNA for the CDR3: TGTGCCAGCAGCTACTCCCCGGGTAGCGGGATTCAAGAGACCCAGTACTTC. Variable domain in full (rest from reference TRBV28 and TRBJ2-5): DVKVTQSSRYLVKRTGEKVFLECVQDMDHENMFWYRQDPGLGLRLIYFSYDVKMKEKGDIPEGYSVSREKKERFSLILESASTNQTSMYLCASSYSPGSGIQETQYFGPGTRLLVL.

The chain links TRBV7-2 to TRBJ2-3; 11 bases fit TRBD2. Germline CDR1 reads SGHTA; CDR2 reads FQGNSA. V was pared by 4 bases and J by 1 base, with 7 bases of the junction left unmatched. There are 17 residues in the CDR3. The CDR3 DNA follows: TGTGCCAGCAGCTCAACCGGGACTAGCGGACGCACAGATACGCAGTATTTT. Protein: CASSSTGTSGRTDTQYF.

The chain links TRBV11-2 to TRBJ2-1; D unresolved. The germline V gene encodes CDR1 SGHAT and CDR2 FQNNGV. The V gene lost 5 bases and the J gene lost 6 bases, with 8 bases spanning the gap. The CDR3 runs 12 residues. CDR3 coding DNA: TGTGCCAGCAGCCCCTGGTCCAATGAGCAGTTCTTC. As protein: CASSPWSNEQFF.

The V and J genes are TRBV28 and TRBJ2-5; 7 positions match TRBD1. The CDR3 consists of 14 residues. Germline-derived CDR1 and CDR2 are MDHEN and SYDVKM. V was pared by 5 bases and J by 5 bases, with 8 bases of the junction left unmatched. The CDR3 sequence is CASSQPGTEETQYF. CDR3 bases: TGTGCCAGCAGTCAACCCGGGACAGAGGAGACCCAGTACTTC.

The rearrangement uses TRBV4-1 and TRBJ1-1; TRBD1 aligns across 8 bases. The V gene end was trimmed by 4 bases and the J gene end by 1 base; junction bases not matched to a gene: 5. This CDR3 contains 15 residues. Germline V gene lookup returns CDR1 MGHRA and CDR2 YSYEKL. In DNA form, the CDR3 reads TGCGCCAGCAGCCCAGGACAGGGACCGAACACTGAAGCTTTCTTT. It translates to CASSPGQGPNTEAFF.

The V gene is TRBV6-5, the J gene TRBJ1-1; D is ambiguous. From germline, CDR1 is MNHEY and CDR2 SVGAGI. V was clipped by 4 bases and J by 0 bases, with 6 bases between them. The CDR3 contains 13 residues. DNA of the CDR3: TGTGCCAGCAGTTCGGGGATGAACACTGAAGCTTTCTTT. Residues: CASSSGMNTEAFF.

CDR3 region: CASSRSGRANNEQFF. The CDR3 DNA reads TGTGCCAGCAGTCGTAGCGGGAGGGCAAACAATGAGCAGTTCTTC. This rearrangement joins TRBV14 to TRBJ2-1; 11 nucleotides match TRBD2. Losses at the gene ends were 6 bases for V and 5 bases for J; bases not matched to a gene: 6. Germline V lookup: CDR1 SGHDN, CDR2 FVKESK. This CDR3 has 15 amino acids.

The J gene is TRBJ2-2, the V gene TRBV9; weak D call: TRBD2 (5 bases). V lost 0 bases and J lost 3, with 6 bases in between. Germline CDR1 is SGDLS and CDR2 is YYNGEE. CDR3 length: 14 residues. The CDR3 DNA sequence: TGTGCCAGCAGCGTAGGGGGAGACACCGGGGAGCTGTTTTTT. As protein: CASSVGGDTGELFF.

The rearrangement joins TRBV7-2 to TRBJ2-1; the match to TRBD1 covers 9 bases. The CDR3 contains 16 residues. Germline V gene data show CDR1 as SGHTA and CDR2 as FQGNSA. J was trimmed by 8 bases and V by 4 bases; bases with no gene match: 12. Here the CDR3 DNA reads TGTGCCAGCAGCTCAGAAACCGGGACAGGGTTTTATGAGCAGTTCTTC. The encoded protein is CASSSETGTGFYEQFF.

This rearrangement joins TRBV30 to TRBJ2-1; no firm D call. This CDR3 spans 11 amino acids. Germline V gene data show CDR1 as GTSNPN and CDR2 as SVGIG (reference sequence). The ends were cut back, 0 bases at V and 14 bases at J, with 11 bases in the middle. CDR3 amino acids: CAWSVARRKFF. The DNA of the CDR3 is TGTGCCTGGAGTGTAGCGCGGCGGAAGTTCTTC.

V is TRBV28 and J is TRBJ1-5, with TRBD1 as a possible D gene (6 bases). The ends were cut back, 3 bases at V and 8 bases at J, with 14 bases in the middle. The CDR3 loop spans 14 amino acids. The germline CDR1 and CDR2 sequences are MDHEN and SYDVKM. CDR3 amino acids: CASSLIGEGEPQHF. The CDR3, as DNA: TGTGCCAGCAGTTTGATCGGGGAGGGGGAGCCCCAGCATTTT.

The chain carries TRBV5-8 and TRBJ1-5; D unclear. Germline CDR1 reads SGHTS; CDR2 reads YDEGEE. This CDR3 comprises 16 residues. Between the trimmed V and J ends, which lost 1 base and 2 bases, there was a span of 13 bases. CDR3 residues: CASSLRTQSGNQPQHF. The DNA of the CDR3 is TGTGCCAGCAGCTTGAGGACCCAAAGTGGCAATCAGCCCCAGCATTTT.

CDR3 loop: CASSGTSGSSPYEQYF. The CDR3 DNA reads TGTGCCAGCAGTGGGACTAGCGGGAGTTCACCCTACGAGCAGTACTTC. The rearrangement uses TRBV6-1 and TRBJ2-7, with TRBD2 matching over 13 bases. Germline V lookup: CDR1 MNHNS, CDR2 SASEGT. This CDR3 has 16 residues. Trimming at V came to 4 bases and at J to 2 bases, leaving 5 bases not matched to a gene.